This T cell receptor (beta chain) derives from a study of cytomegalovirus exposure and HLA in healthy donors. Study background: Earlier findings included roughly 100 million unique TCR beta sequences obtained from about 179 million T cells. Study-level points and caveats: Later on, an analysis found that several of the most significant clusters appeared to be linked to common viral pathogens, which included parvovirus B19. TCR beta V- and J-gene trimming was later associated with a missense DCLRE1C variant. HLA alleles showed associations with 16,951 TCR beta sequences in a later analysis, at a 0.05 false discovery rate.

13 Jbeta primers and 60 Vbeta primers were used for the PCR. The data were produced by immunoSEQ multiplex PCR, yet TCRdb's version contains in-frame clones alone and is incomplete. The top ten hold approximately 1.2% of the sample, which has about 180,000 clones, around 84% seen once. As for this clone: Its antigen is still unknown.

The receptor's source is a girl aged 2 to 9 in good health and CMV-seropositive. Sequencing was carried out using PBMCs.

The CDR3 spells CASSLDLLDRGVNEQFF. In nucleotides, the CDR3 is TGTGCCAGCAGCTTAGACCTTTTAGACAGGGGGGTCAATGAGCAGTTCTTC. This chain uses TRBV7-7 with TRBJ2-1; 9 nucleotides match TRBD1. The length of the CDR3 is 17 residues. Germline trimming cut 1 base from V and 6 bases from J; bases unmatched to any gene: 10. Germline V gives CDR1 SSHAT, CDR2 FNYEAQ (reference sequence). Variable domain in full (rest from reference TRBV7-7 and TRBJ2-1): GAGVSQSPRYKVTKRGQDVTLRCDPISSHATLYWYQQALGQGPEFLTYFNYEAQPDKSGLPSDRFSAERPEGSISTLTIQRTEQRDSAMYRCASSLDLLDRGVNEQFFGPGTRLTVL.